Listed below are T cell receptor beta chains from one sample, sequenced in a study of technical replicates of blood from a few donors. The table came from immunoSEQ multiplex PCR; TCRdb's copy has only in-frame clones and leaves some out. The sample lists approximately 81,000 clones, around 95% seen once, with around 0.37% in the top ten. The sequenced material came from T cells isolated from PBMCs. The receptors shown here come from a human donor in good health. Both conserved end residues are part of each CDR3. The D gene is left open where the match is weak. Some rows mark clone size as missing; the rest say once, few, many or name a class of expanded clone.

>.|TRBD1|TRBV7-9|TRBJ2-1
CASSPTGTGGNEQFF
TGTGCCAGCAGCCCCACCGGGACAGGGGGAAATGAGCAGTTCTTC
>.|.|TRBV9|TRBJ2-3
CASSKVGRGASTDTQYF
TGTGCCAGCAGCAAAGTGGGGCGGGGAGCTAGCACAGATACGCAGTATTTT
>.|.|TRBV6-5|TRBJ1-2
CASRNSQGSYYGYTF
TGTGCCAGCCGAAACTCCCAGGGGAGCTACTATGGCTACACCTTC
>.|.|TRBV12-5|TRBJ2-7
CASLGAGEQYF
TGTGCTAGTTTAGGGGCAGGGGAGCAGTACTTC
>.|TRBD1|TRBV6-1|TRBJ2-7
CASSGWGQDPYEQYF
TGTGCCAGCAGTGGCTGGGGACAGGATCCCTACGAGCAGTACTTC
>.|.|TRBV27|TRBJ1-4
CASSPLFATNEKLFF
TGTGCCAGCAGTCCCCTTTTTGCAACTAATGAAAAACTGTTTTTT
>.|.|TRBV7-9|TRBJ1-5
CASSLGVAQPQHF
TGTGCCAGCAGCTTAGGGGTAGCTCAGCCCCAGCATTTT
>few|.|TRBV7-9|TRBJ2-7
CASSLAGGYEQYF
TGTGCCAGCAGCTTAGCAGGGGGCTACGAGCAGTACTTC
>.|.|TRBV5-8|TRBJ2-2
CASSPLDSHTGELFF
TGTGCCAGCAGCCCCTTGGACAGCCACACCGGGGAGCTGTTTTTT
>.|TRBD2|TRBV28|TRBJ2-5
CASSLGGEETQYF
TGTGCCAGCAGTTTGGGAGGGGAAGAGACCCAGTACTTC
>.|.|TRBV6-6|TRBJ2-7
CASSYGGPRYEQYF
TGTGCCAGCAGTTACGGCGGGCCTCGTTACGAGCAGTACTTC
>.|.|TRBV30|TRBJ1-2
CAWSRGIGGYTF
TGTGCCTGGAGTAGGGGGATCGGTGGCTACACCTTC
>.|TRBD1|TRBV27|TRBJ2-7
CASSLSRDRDHEQYF
TGTGCCAGCAGTTTATCTCGGGACAGGGATCACGAGCAGTACTTC
>.|.|TRBV29-1|TRBJ2-7
CSVYKGGYEQYF
TGCAGCGTTTATAAGGGAGGCTACGAGCAGTACTTC
>.|.|TRBV4-1|TRBJ1-1
CASSLLEGDTEAFF
TGCGCCAGCAGCCTGTTAGAGGGGGACACTGAAGCTTTCTTT
>.|.|TRBV5-6|TRBJ1-2
CASSPGTYYGYTF
TGTGCCAGCAGCCCCGGGACTTACTATGGCTACACCTTC
>.|TRBD1|TRBV27|TRBJ1-2
CASSPTGANYGYTF
TGTGCCAGCAGTCCCACAGGGGCTAACTATGGCTACACCTTC
>once|TRBD1|TRBV6-5|TRBJ2-7
CASSWTRDRGNEQYF
TGTGCCAGCAGTTGGACCCGGGACAGGGGGAACGAGCAGTACTTC
>.|.|TRBV11-1|TRBJ2-7
CASSLVVGLSYEQYF
TGTGCCAGCAGCTTAGTTGTGGGACTTTCCTACGAGCAGTACTTC
>.|TRBD2|TRBV5-1|TRBJ2-2
CASSLGLAGTGELFF
TGCGCCAGCAGCTTGGGTCTAGCGGGGACCGGGGAGCTGTTTTTT
>.|.|TRBV29-1|TRBJ2-5
CSVDSGPQRQETQYF
TGCAGCGTTGATAGCGGACCTCAGCGCCAAGAGACCCAGTACTTC
>.|TRBD1|TRBV7-9|TRBJ1-1
CASSSGGLSISMNTEAFF
TGTGCCAGCAGCTCAGGGGGCCTATCGATTTCCATGAACACTGAAGCTTTCTTT
>once|.|TRBV5-4|TRBJ2-1
CASSLGRELDEQFF
TGTGCCAGCAGCTTGGGAAGGGAGTTGGATGAGCAGTTCTTC
>.|TRBD1|TRBV5-1|TRBJ2-4
CASSWRQGLTKNIQYF
TGCGCCAGCAGCTGGAGACAGGGTTTGACCAAAAACATTCAGTACTTC
>.|.|TRBV11-1|TRBJ2-7
CASSFGLEQYF
TGTGCCAGCAGCTTTGGCCTCGAGCAGTACTTC
>.|.|TRBV12-5|TRBJ2-3
CASGHRQVETDTQYF
TGTGCTAGTGGTCACCGACAGGTAGAAACAGATACGCAGTATTTT
>.|.|TRBV30|TRBJ1-1
CAWSVQDTEAFF
TGTGCTTGGAGTGTACAGGACACTGAAGCTTTCTTT
>.|TRBD1|TRBV11-3|TRBJ2-7
CASSLRTGVYEQYF
TGTGCCAGCAGCTTACGGACAGGTGTCTACGAGCAGTACTTC
>.|TRBD2|TRBV15|TRBJ2-7
CATSRDGGGSYEQYF
TGTGCCACCAGCAGAGATGGGGGGGGCTCCTACGAGCAGTACTTC
>.|.|TRBV10-3|TRBJ2-7
CAISESEGLEQYF
TGTGCCATCAGTGAGTCGGAGGGGCTCGAGCAGTACTTC
>.|TRBD1|TRBV13|TRBJ1-1
CASSLGGITEAFF
TGTGCCAGCAGCCTAGGGGGCATCACTGAAGCTTTCTTT
>.|.|TRBV6-5|TRBJ2-3
CASRKLAASTDTQYF
TGTGCCAGCAGGAAACTAGCAGCTAGCACAGATACGCAGTATTTT
>.|.|TRBV19|TRBJ2-7
CASSQGHLTYEQYF
TGTGCCAGTTCACAGGGCCACCTAACCTACGAGCAGTACTTC
>.|.|TRBV28|TRBJ1-5
CASLTGGQSNQPQHF
TGTGCCAGTCTGACTGGCGGGCAGTCCAATCAGCCCCAGCATTTT
>.|TRBD1|TRBV5-1|TRBJ1-1
CASSSRDRVTFF
TGCGCCAGCAGCTCCAGGGACAGGGTGACTTTCTTT
>.|.|TRBV28|TRBJ2-7
CATRGPGYYYEQYF
TGTGCCACGCGCGGACCGGGGTATTACTACGAGCAGTACTTC
>.|TRBD1|TRBV19|TRBJ2-1
CASSIALDRGYNEQFF
TGTGCCAGTAGTATAGCGTTGGACAGGGGCTACAATGAGCAGTTCTTC
>once|.|TRBV7-3|TRBJ2-5
CASSLTGAGTQYF
TGTGCCAGCAGCTTAACGGGGGCAGGGACCCAGTACTTC
>.|.|TRBV5-3|TRBJ2-4
CARSCYHRSLCHLAKNIQYF
TGTGCCAGAAGTTGCTATCACAGGTCCCTATGCCACCTAGCCAAAAACATTCAGTACTTC
>.|TRBD1|TRBV2|TRBJ1-5
CASSWTGENQPQHF
TGTGCCAGCAGCTGGACAGGTGAGAATCAGCCCCAGCATTTT
>.|.|TRBV9|TRBJ2-1
CASSVASGVRGDEQFF
TGTGCCAGCAGCGTAGCTAGTGGGGTAAGGGGTGATGAGCAGTTCTTC
>.|.|TRBV6-5|TRBJ2-2
CASRGGNTGELFF
TGTGCCAGCAGAGGGGGTAACACCGGGGAGCTGTTTTTT
>.|.|TRBV11-2|TRBJ1-2
CASSSSTGYYGYTF
TGTGCCAGCAGCAGCTCGACAGGTTACTATGGCTACACCTTC
>.|TRBD2|TRBV7-3|TRBJ2-3
CASSLIMLAAGGTDTQYF
TGTGCCAGCAGCTTAATTATGCTAGCGGCCGGGGGGACCGATACGCAGTATTTT